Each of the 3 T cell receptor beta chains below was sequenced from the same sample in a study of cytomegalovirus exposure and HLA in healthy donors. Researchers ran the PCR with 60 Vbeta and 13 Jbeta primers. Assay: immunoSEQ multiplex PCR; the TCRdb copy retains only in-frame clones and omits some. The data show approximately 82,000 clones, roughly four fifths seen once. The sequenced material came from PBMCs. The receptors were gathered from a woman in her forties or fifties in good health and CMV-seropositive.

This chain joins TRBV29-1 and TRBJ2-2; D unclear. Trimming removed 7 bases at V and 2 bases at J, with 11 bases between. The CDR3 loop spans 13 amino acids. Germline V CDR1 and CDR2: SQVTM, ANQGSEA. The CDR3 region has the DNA TGCAGCGCCTCTCGCGAAAACACCGGGGAGCTGTTTTTT. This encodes CSASRENTGELFF.

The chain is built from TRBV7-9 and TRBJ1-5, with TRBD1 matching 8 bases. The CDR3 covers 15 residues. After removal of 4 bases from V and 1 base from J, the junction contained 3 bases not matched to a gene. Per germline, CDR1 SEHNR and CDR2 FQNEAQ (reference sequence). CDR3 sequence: CASSSQGASNQPQHF. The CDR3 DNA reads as TGTGCCAGCAGCTCTCAGGGGGCCAGCAATCAGCCCCAGCATTTT.

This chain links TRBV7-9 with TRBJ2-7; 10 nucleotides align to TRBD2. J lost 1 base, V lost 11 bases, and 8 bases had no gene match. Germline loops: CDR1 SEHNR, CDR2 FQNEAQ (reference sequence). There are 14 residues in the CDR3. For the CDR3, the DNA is TGTGCCGCGGGTCTAGCGGGAGTGTCCTACGAGCAGTACTTC. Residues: CAAGLAGVSYEQYF. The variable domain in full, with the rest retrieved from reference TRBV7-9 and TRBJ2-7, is DTGVSQNPRHKITKRGQNVTFRCDPISEHNRLYWYRQTLGQGPEFLTYFQNEAQLEKSRLLSDRFSAERPKGSFSTLEIQRTEQGDSAMYLCAAGLAGVSYEQYFGPGTRLTVT.